Presented here are 29 T cell receptor beta chains from one specimen sequenced in a study of blood T cells in healthy people across ages. Next came a second PCR, run for roughly 7 to 12 cycles, which used a sample-barcoded 5' primer along with a J-beta primer mix. TCRdb ran MiXCR on the 5' RACE reads and lists one entry per CDR3 protein. Of roughly 2 million distinct CDR3 sequences listed, around half are singletons. The specimen sequenced was blood. These receptors were collected from a woman between 40 and 55 years old in good health.

This clonotype was seen more than once but under ten times. The chain joins TRBV7-9 to TRBJ1-1, with D unresolved. This CDR3 has 17 amino acids. Trimming took off 4 bases at V and 0 bases at J, with 18 bases between the two ends. CDR1 is SEHNR and CDR2 is FQNEAQ in the germline V gene (reference sequence). This CDR3 reads CASSYLGSRGMNTEAFF. The CDR3 bases are TGTGCCAGCAGCTACCTGGGGAGCCGAGGGATGAACACTGAAGCTTTCTTT.

The chain carries TRBV7-6 and TRBJ1-1; possible D gene TRBD1, 6 bases. The CDR3 consists of 14 residues. The V end was cut by 3 bases, the J end by 6 bases, with 14 bases between. The germline gives CDR1 SGHVS, CDR2 FNYEAQ. CDR3 residues: CASSFQGGGAEAFF. Here the CDR3 DNA reads TGTGCCAGCAGCTTTCAAGGGGGTGGCGCTGAAGCTTTCTTT.

This clonotype was detected a few times. This chain links TRBV12-3 or TRBV12-4 with TRBJ1-2; TRBD1 aligns across 7 bases. This CDR3 is built from 14 residues. Germline trimming cut 3 bases from V and 6 bases from J; bases unmatched to any gene: 7. CDR3 coding DNA: TGTGCCAGCAGTTTGAGGGACAGCATGCATGGCTACACCTTC. The encoded protein is CASSLRDSMHGYTF.

This clonotype was counted a few times. The CDR3 is CASSGSGQGSYNEQFF. DNA for the CDR3: TGTGCCAGCAGTGGCTCGGGACAGGGGTCTTACAATGAGCAGTTCTTC. The V and J genes are TRBV6-6 and TRBJ2-1, with 10 nucleotides matching TRBD1. The germline V gene has CDR1 MNHNY and CDR2 SVGAGI (reference sequence). The CDR3 has 16 residues. J was trimmed by 4 bases and V by 5 bases; bases with no gene match: 8.

The rearrangement uses TRBV2 and TRBJ2-5, with TRBD1 identical over 7 bases. Germline V gives CDR1 SNHLY, CDR2 FYNNEI. This CDR3 is 13 amino acids long. V lost 9 bases and J lost 4; bases outside the gene matches: 8. The CDR3 DNA reads TGTGCCAGGGGAACAGGGGCTGGAGAGACCCAGTACTTC. Its translation: CARGTGAGETQYF.

V and J are TRBV7-6 and TRBJ2-6; TRBD1 agrees at 11 bases. The CDR3 has 17 amino acids. Germline lookup yields CDR1 SGHVS and CDR2 FNYEAQ. After removal of 5 bases from V and 4 bases from J, the junction contained 7 bases not matched to a gene. The CDR3 loop is CASSRWTGGEGANVLTF. The DNA of the CDR3 is TGTGCCAGCAGCCGATGGACAGGGGGCGAAGGGGCCAACGTCCTGACTTTC.

The J gene is TRBJ2-4, the V gene TRBV4-1, with 11 bases aligning to TRBD2. The trim removed 3 bases at V and 7 bases at J, leaving 8 bases unmatched. Germline-derived CDR1 and CDR2 are MGHRA and YSYEKL. The CDR3 extends over 16 amino acids. The CDR3 region has the DNA TGCGCCAGCAGCCAGTTTAGCGGGGGGGCCACGAACATTCAGTACTTC. Protein: CASSQFSGGATNIQYF.

The rearrangement links TRBV5-1 to TRBJ2-5; D not resolved. Trimming took off 7 bases at V and 4 bases at J, with 20 bases between the two ends. The CDR3 sequence is 15 residues long. Germline V gene sequence: CDR1 SGHRS, CDR2 YFSETQ. CDR3 residues: CASAVRTGLRETQYF. The CDR3 coding sequence is TGCGCCAGCGCGGTTCGGACCGGATTGCGAGAGACCCAGTACTTC.

The rearrangement joins TRBV27 to TRBJ2-2; possible D gene TRBD1, 6 bases. Germline CDR1 is MNHEY and CDR2 is SMNVEV (reference sequence). Trimming cost V 5 bases and J 1 base, with 11 bases left between them. This CDR3 is built from 15 residues. CDR3 nucleotide sequence: TGTGCCAGCAGTACCGAGACAGGGAACACCGGGGAGCTGTTTTTT. As protein: CASSTETGNTGELFF.

V gene TRBV20-1 combines with J gene TRBJ2-5; D remains unclear. CDR3 size: 14 residues. V shed 0 bases and J shed 5 bases, with 13 bases lying between them. Per germline, CDR1 DFQATT and CDR2 SNEGSKA (reference sequence). The CDR3 DNA reads as TGCAGTGCTAGAGATTCCGAAGCCCTGGAGACCCAGTACTTC. Protein: CSARDSEALETQYF.

The rearrangement uses TRBV27 and TRBJ2-5, with D possibly being TRBD2 (6 bases). Germline values: CDR1 MNHEY, CDR2 SMNVEV (reference sequence). The V end lost 6 bases, the J end lost 0 bases, and 14 bases lay between the germline ends. The CDR3 covers 15 residues. The CDR3 sequence: CASRRLGPYQETQYF. CDR3 DNA: TGTGCCAGCAGAAGACTAGGGCCGTACCAAGAGACCCAGTACTTC.

This chain uses TRBV7-9 with TRBJ2-1; 11 bases line up with TRBD1. V shed 4 bases and J 11 bases; nucleotides not matched to a gene: 4. Looked up from germline, CDR1 is SEHNR and CDR2 is FQNEAQ (reference sequence). The CDR3 has 13 residues. The CDR3 reads CASSWTGGDQQFF. The CDR3 DNA reads TGTGCCAGCAGCTGGACAGGGGGCGATCAGCAGTTCTTC.

The V and J genes are TRBV7-9 and TRBJ1-6, with TRBD1 as a possible D gene (5 bases). CDR1 is SEHNR and CDR2 is FQNEAQ in the germline V gene (reference sequence). There are 15 residues in the CDR3. V lost 7 bases, J lost 6 bases, and 16 bases lay in between. The CDR3 nucleotides are TGTGCCAGCACCCACGGCGGGGCAGGTAATTCACCCCTCCACTTT. The encoded protein is CASTHGGAGNSPLHF.

This clonotype was picked up a small number of times. The V call is TRBV4-3, the J call TRBJ2-7, with D possibly TRBD1 on 6 matching bases. Germline assignment: CDR1 LGHNA and CDR2 YSLEER. V dropped 0 bases and J dropped 6 bases, with 15 bases sitting between them. This CDR3 has 15 amino acids. The CDR3 DNA reads as TGCGCCAGCAGCCAAGATAGTTGGCAGGGGCTCGAGCAGTACTTC. It translates to CASSQDSWQGLEQYF.

This clonotype showed up just a few times. V and J are TRBV9 and TRBJ1-2, with 10 positions matching TRBD1. Germline trimming cut 4 bases from V and 3 bases from J; bases unmatched to any gene: 9. This CDR3 is 16 amino acids long. The V gene's germline CDR1 is SGDLS and CDR2 YYNGEE. CDR3 DNA: TGTGCCAGCAGCCATGACAGGGGGCCTCTTGACTATGGCTACACCTTC. Translated: CASSHDRGPLDYGYTF.

In this sample, this clonotype turned up a few times. CDR3 protein: CASSTGRIKNIQYF. CDR3 bases: TGTGCCAGCAGCACGGGACGGATAAAAAACATTCAGTACTTC. The chain employs TRBV6-5 and TRBJ2-4; D might be TRBD1 or TRBD2, each matching 5 bases. CDR1 and CDR2 from the germline V gene are MNHEY and SVGAGI. Between the trimmed V and J ends, which lost 6 bases and 4 bases, there was a span of 13 bases. CDR3 length equals 14 residues.

Comments on this clonotype: At one of its ends the junction is not consistent with the germline gene, which may arise from a read error. The chain links TRBV6-5 to TRBJ2-1; 10 bases are a match to TRBD1. Germline V gene lookup returns CDR1 MNHEY and CDR2 SVGAGI. CDR3 length: 16 residues. The CDR3 nucleotides are TGTGCCAGCAGTCACTCGGGACAGGGGATCTACAATGAGCAGTTCTTC. It yields the protein CASSHSGQGIYNEQFF.

This clonotype has just a few counts. The genes are TRBV10-3 and TRBJ2-7, with 7 bases fitting TRBD1. TRBJ2-5 explains the end of the DNA better; the J call may be wrong. The CDR3 runs 15 residues. CDR1 and CDR2 (germline): ENHRY, SYGVKD. This CDR3 is CAISTGTDPQETQYF. Here the CDR3 DNA reads TGTGCCATCAGTACCGGGACAGATCCCCAAGAGACCCAGTACTTC.

A note on this clonotype: A much larger clone lies a single base off, so this may be a read error. V usage is TRBV7-2 and J usage is TRBJ2-1; D gene uncertain. The germline V gene has CDR1 SGHTA and CDR2 FQGNSA. Trimming left V 2 bases short and J 13 bases short, with 12 bases between. The CDR3 length is 12 residues. CDR3: CASSLLQETQFF. CDR3 nucleotides: TGTGCCAGCAGCTTACTCCAAGAGACCCAGTTCTTC. Looking up the rest from reference TRBV7-2 and TRBJ2-1 gives the full variable domain: GAGVSQSPSNKVTEKGKDVELRCDPISGHTALYWYRQSLGQGLEFLIYFQGNSAPDKSGLPSDRFSAERTGGSVSTLTIQRTQQEDSAVYLCASSLLQETQFFGPGTRLTVL.

This chain links TRBV25-1 with TRBJ1-2, with D tentatively TRBD1 (5 bases). Trimming shortened V by 3 bases and J by 8 bases, and 13 bases separated the two germline ends. CDR3 length: 13 amino acids. The germline gives CDR1 MGHDK, CDR2 SYGVNS. The CDR3 bases are TGTGCCAGCAGTGACTATGGGACGATCGGCTACACCTTC. Protein: CASSDYGTIGYTF.

The rearrangement uses TRBV5-5 and TRBJ2-5; D is ambiguous. The CDR3 contains 15 residues. Germline V CDR1 and CDR2: SGHKS, YYEKEE (reference sequence). Trimming left V 3 bases short and J 1 base short, with 13 bases between. CDR3 sequence (DNA): TGTGCCAGCAGCTCGCTTGGTGCACTCCAAGAGACCCAGTACTTC. Protein: CASSSLGALQETQYF.

This clonotype was observed a handful of times. This chain links TRBV27 with TRBJ1-2; perhaps TRBD1 as D (6 bases). This CDR3 contains 15 residues. Trimming left V 3 bases short and J 0 bases short, with 11 bases between. Germline CDR1 reads MNHEY; CDR2 reads SMNVEV (reference sequence). CDR3 nucleotide sequence: TGTGCCAGCAGTTTCCGGACAGCAGCTAACTATGGCTACACCTTC. Amino acid sequence: CASSFRTAANYGYTF.

The chain uses TRBV10-2 and TRBJ2-5; D is perhaps TRBD2 (5 bases). With 4 bases removed from V and 4 bases from J, the gap between germline ends came to 13 bases. Germline V gene lookup returns CDR1 WSHSY and CDR2 SAAADI. The CDR3 has 14 amino acids. The CDR3 protein is CASSVSGRRETQYF. For the CDR3, the DNA is TGCGCCAGCAGTGTGAGCGGTCGTAGAGAGACCCAGTACTTC.

The chain joins TRBV7-8 to TRBJ2-7, with a tentative D call TRBD2 (6 bases). Trimming shortened V by 3 bases and J by 0 bases, and 15 bases separated the two germline ends. Germline values: CDR1 SGHVS, CDR2 FQNEAQ. The CDR3 is 16 amino acids. CDR3 residues: CASSFPVAGGSYEQYF. For the CDR3, the DNA is TGTGCCAGCAGCTTCCCTGTGGCCGGGGGCTCCTACGAGCAGTACTTC.

J is TRBJ2-7 and V is TRBV5-6; 7 bases are a match to TRBD1. The CDR3 spans 15 residues. The V and J ends lost 2 bases and 3 bases, in that order; junction bases with no gene match: 8. Germline CDR1 reads SGHDT; CDR2 reads YYEEEE. The CDR3 DNA reads as TGTGCCAGCAGCTTCTACGGGCCAGGGGGCTACGAGCAGTACTTC. Encoded protein: CASSFYGPGGYEQYF.

The CDR3: CASSTSRDVYGYTF. CDR3 sequence (DNA): TGTGCCAGCAGCACAAGCCGGGACGTCTATGGCTACACCTTC. The V call is TRBV9, the J call TRBJ1-2; D perhaps matches TRBD1 (5 bases). The germline V gene has CDR1 SGDLS and CDR2 YYNGEE. CDR3 length: 14 amino acids. V was pared by 4 bases and J by 4 bases, with 14 bases between.

The V and J genes are TRBV6-2 or TRBV6-3 and TRBJ1-5; D not resolved. The germline gives CDR1 MNHEY, CDR2 SVGEGT. The CDR3 is 15 residues long. V was shortened by 5 bases and J by 7 bases, with 18 bases between the two germline ends. CDR3 in DNA: TGTGCCAGCAGTGCCCATGTGACCCGATGGCAGCCCCAGCATTTT. Protein sequence: CASSAHVTRWQPQHF.

The rearrangement joins TRBV5-1 to TRBJ2-1; tentatively, D is TRBD1 or TRBD2 (5 bases each). CDR3 size: 15 residues. From germline, CDR1 is SGHRS and CDR2 YFSETQ. Trimming left V 0 bases short and J 2 bases short, with 9 bases between. In DNA, the CDR3 is TGCGCCAGCAGCTTGGGGGACCTGCCCTACAATGAGCAGTTCTTC. It is translated as CASSLGDLPYNEQFF.

Regarding this clonotype: A much larger clonotype is one base distant, so this may be a read error. The gene calls are TRBV20-1 and TRBJ2-3; D is undetermined. Germline V lookup: CDR1 DFQATT, CDR2 SNEGSKA (reference sequence). The CDR3 loop spans 11 amino acids. CDR3 protein: CSARSTDTRYF. CDR3 in DNA: TGCAGTGCTAGAAGCACAGATACGCGGTATTTT.